This T cell receptor beta chain was found in a study of control samples from healthy donors and cancer patients (TCRdb year 2020). Library generation was performed with the immunoSEQ multiplex PCR assay. This is the immuneACCESS table as TCRdb keeps it, with only in-frame sequences that have V and J called. A part of the clones is gone; compared with another copy, unresolved V genes explain less than half, and the rest is unexplained. The sample table contains tens of thousands of clones; only one count was recorded for about nine tenths of them. Approximately 1% of the sample is held by the ten biggest clonotypes. The CDR3 contains 15 residues, cysteine and phenylalanine counted. The CDR3 DNA has 45 bases and is translated from base 1. V ends up 2 bases short and J 7 bases short, with an unmatched junction base count of 6. The germline V gene yields MDHEN for CDR1 and SYDVKM for CDR2. In this sample, this clone turned up a few times. Its binding antigen is unknown. Base qualities are missing; no much larger clone stands one base away.

The source material was blood. The clonotype originates from a woman under 40 in good health. Rearrangement joined TRBV28 to TRBJ1-2, with TRBD1 identical over 11 junction bases. The sequenced DNA: TGTGCCAGCAGTTTAATAGGACAGGGGGCGGGTGGCTACACCTTC. The encoded protein is CASSLIGQGAGGYTF.